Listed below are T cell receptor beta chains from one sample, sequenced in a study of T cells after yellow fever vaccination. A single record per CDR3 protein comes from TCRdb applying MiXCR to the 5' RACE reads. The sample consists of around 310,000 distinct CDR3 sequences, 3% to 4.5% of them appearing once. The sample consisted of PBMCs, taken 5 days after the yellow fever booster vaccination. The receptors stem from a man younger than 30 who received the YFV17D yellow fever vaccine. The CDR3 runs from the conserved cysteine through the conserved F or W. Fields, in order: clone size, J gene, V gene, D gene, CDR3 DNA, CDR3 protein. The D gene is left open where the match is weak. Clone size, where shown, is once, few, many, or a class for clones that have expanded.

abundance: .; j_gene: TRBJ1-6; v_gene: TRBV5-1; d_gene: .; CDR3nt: TGCGCCAGGGCCCCGAGACGATATAATTCACCCCTCCACTTT; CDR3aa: CARAPRRYNSPLHF
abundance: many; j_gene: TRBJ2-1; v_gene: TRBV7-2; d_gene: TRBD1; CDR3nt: TGTGCCAGCAGCCCAAGACAGGGTCCCTACAATGAGCAGTTCTTC; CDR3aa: CASSPRQGPYNEQFF
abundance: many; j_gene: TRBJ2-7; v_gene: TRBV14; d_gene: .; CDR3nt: TGTGCCAGCAGCCAGAAAGGGATGAGGGGGGGAAGCTACGAGCAGTACTTC; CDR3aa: CASSQKGMRGGSYEQYF
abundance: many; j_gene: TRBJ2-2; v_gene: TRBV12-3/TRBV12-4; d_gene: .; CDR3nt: TGTGCCAGCAGCATCCCTGGGGCTCCGAACACCGGGGAGCTGTTTTTT; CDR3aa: CASSIPGAPNTGELFF
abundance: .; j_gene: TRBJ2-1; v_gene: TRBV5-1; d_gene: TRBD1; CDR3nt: TGCGCCAGCAGCCCCCGACAGGGGCCCTATGAGCAGTTCTTC; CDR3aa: CASSPRQGPYEQFF
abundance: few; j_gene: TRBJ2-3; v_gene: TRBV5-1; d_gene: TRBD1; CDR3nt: TGCGCCAGCAGCTCAGGACAGGGGGCGCCCCCTGCCTGGACAGATACGCAGTATTTT; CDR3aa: CASSSGQGAPPAWTDTQYF
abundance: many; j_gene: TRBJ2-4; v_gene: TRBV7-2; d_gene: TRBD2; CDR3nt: TGTGCCAGCAGTTCTCAGCGGGGGGGCGGGTCCAAAAACATTCAGTACTTC; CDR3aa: CASSSQRGGGSKNIQYF
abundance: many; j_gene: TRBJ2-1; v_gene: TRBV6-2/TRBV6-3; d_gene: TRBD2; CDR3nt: TGTGCCAGCAGTTACTCCTGGCGGGGGGGCCAGGGTGAGCAGTTCTTC; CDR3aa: CASSYSWRGGQGEQFF
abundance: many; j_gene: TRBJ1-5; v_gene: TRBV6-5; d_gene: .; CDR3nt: TGTGCCAGCAGTTTGGCACCCAATCAGCCCCAGCATTTT; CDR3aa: CASSLAPNQPQHF
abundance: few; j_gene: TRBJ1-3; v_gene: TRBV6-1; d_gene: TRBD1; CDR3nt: TGTGCCAGCAGTGGGTTAATCGGACAGGGACGCAACACCATATATTTT; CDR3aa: CASSGLIGQGRNTIYF
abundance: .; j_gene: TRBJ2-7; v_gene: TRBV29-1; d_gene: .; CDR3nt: TGCAGCGTTGAAGATGGATTCTACGAGCAGTACTTC; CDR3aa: CSVEDGFYEQYF
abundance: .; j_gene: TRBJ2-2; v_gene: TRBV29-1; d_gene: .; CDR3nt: TGCAGCGTTGACGCAGGATTCAACACCGGGGAGCTGTTTTTT; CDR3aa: CSVDAGFNTGELFF
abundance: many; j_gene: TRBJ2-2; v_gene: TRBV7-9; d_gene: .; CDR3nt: TGTGCCAGCAGCTTCGGGGTTGGGGAGCTGTTTTTT; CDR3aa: CASSFGVGELFF
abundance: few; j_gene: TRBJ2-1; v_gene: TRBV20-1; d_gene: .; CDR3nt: TGCAGTGCGAGGGGGGTGGGAAGCTCCTACAATGAGCAGTTCTTC; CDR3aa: CSARGVGSSYNEQFF
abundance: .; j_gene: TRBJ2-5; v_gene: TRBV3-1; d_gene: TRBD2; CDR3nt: TGTGCCAGCAGCCCGGTAGCGGGGAAAGGAGAGACCCAGTACTTC; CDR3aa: CASSPVAGKGETQYF